Listed here are 20 T cell receptor beta chains from one sample, sequenced in a study of blood T cell repertoires in COVID-19. Clones were read by immunoSEQ multiplex PCR, and TCRdb kept only the in-frame ones, dropping some. The sample lists 200,000 to 250,000 clones, about four fifths occurring once. Material for sequencing was PBMCs or T cells enriched from blood (not recorded which). The receptors originated from a woman aged 40 to 50 who had recovered from COVID-19.

This chain links TRBV7-9 with TRBJ1-3; TRBD1 might be the D (6 bases). Germline V gene lookup returns CDR1 SEHNR and CDR2 FQNEAQ (reference sequence). The CDR3 spans 15 residues. Deletions cut 7 bases from V and 0 bases from J, with 13 bases between. CDR3 DNA sequence: TGTGCCAGCACCCAGGGGCTTCCCTCTGGAAACACCATATATTTT. Protein: CASTQGLPSGNTIYF. The complete variable domain, with remaining parts taken from reference TRBV7-9 and TRBJ1-3, reads DTGVSQNPRHKITKRGQNVTFRCDPISEHNRLYWYRQTLGQGPEFLTYFQNEAQLEKSRLLSDRFSAERPKGSFSTLEIQRTEQGDSAMYLCASTQGLPSGNTIYFGEGSWLTVV.

The genes are TRBV9 and TRBJ1-3; 9 bases fit TRBD1. Germline lookup yields CDR1 SGDLS and CDR2 YYNGEE. The junction had 0 bases not matched to a gene; V was cut back by 2 bases and J by 0 bases. The CDR3 sequence is 15 residues long. CDR3 in amino acids: CASSVTGGSGNTIYF. In DNA, the CDR3 is TGTGCCAGCAGCGTGACAGGGGGCTCTGGAAACACCATATATTTT.

V and J are TRBV7-2 and TRBJ2-3, with 7 bases lining up with TRBD2. Losses at the gene ends were 2 bases for V and 7 bases for J; bases not matched to a gene: 9. The CDR3 totals 15 residues. Germline V gives CDR1 SGHTA, CDR2 FQGNSA. The DNA of the CDR3 is TGTGCCAGCAGCTTATTCGGCGGGAGTCTAAATACGCAGTATTTT. It codes for CASSLFGGSLNTQYF.

The V gene is TRBV29-1, the J gene TRBJ2-7, with a tentative D call TRBD1 (5 bases). This CDR3 contains 14 residues. Trimming removed 1 base at V and 1 base at J, with 11 bases between. Germline V gene lookup returns CDR1 SQVTM and CDR2 ANQGSEA. The CDR3 spells CSVEVTGLSYEQYF. In DNA, the CDR3 is TGCAGCGTTGAAGTCACAGGTTTATCCTACGAGCAGTACTTC.

V gene TRBV7-8 combines with J gene TRBJ2-1; 12 nucleotides match TRBD2. CDR1 and CDR2 from the germline V gene are SGHVS and FQNEAQ. The CDR3 contains 15 residues. V trimming: 4 bases; J trimming: 7 bases; junction bases outside the gene matches: 5. The CDR3 DNA sequence: TGTGCCAGCAGCTCTAGCGGGAGGGCCTTAAATGAGCAGTTCTTC. Encoded protein: CASSSSGRALNEQFF.

This chain uses TRBV3-1 (or the pseudogene TRBV3-2) with TRBJ1-5; unclear D gene. V was clipped by 4 bases and J by 1 base, with 5 bases between them. This CDR3 has 13 residues. The V gene's germline CDR1 is LGHDT and CDR2 YNNKEL (reference sequence). The CDR3 protein is CASSPLSNQPQHF. The CDR3 DNA reads TGTGCCAGCAGCCCCCTAAGCAATCAGCCCCAGCATTTT.

The V call is TRBV7-2, the J call TRBJ2-1; D might be TRBD1 (6 bases). Trimming stripped 0 bases from V and 4 bases from J, with 10 bases between. The CDR3 covers 15 residues. The V gene's germline CDR1 is SGHTA and CDR2 FQGNSA. CDR3 in amino acids: CASSLAGAKYNEQFF. CDR3 sequence (DNA): TGTGCCAGCAGCTTAGCGGGGGCGAAGTACAATGAGCAGTTCTTC.

The J gene is TRBJ2-7, the V gene TRBV19; the D gene is possibly TRBD2 (5 bases). CDR3 length: 16 amino acids. V lost 5 bases to trimming and J lost 0 bases, with 17 bases between them. Per germline, CDR1 LNHDA and CDR2 SQIVND (reference sequence). The CDR3 nucleotides are TGTGCCAGTAGTCGTAGGATTACCGGGGACTCCTACGAGCAGTACTTC. Protein product: CASSRRITGDSYEQYF.

V and J are TRBV11-2 and TRBJ2-2; D is possibly TRBD1 (6 bases). V gave up 5 bases and J gave up 3 bases, with 16 bases separating them. This CDR3 is built from 16 residues. Germline-derived CDR1 and CDR2 are SGHAT and FQNNGV. In DNA, the CDR3 is TGTGCCAGCAGCCCGGTAGGGGGAGCGGACACCGGGGAGCTGTTTTTT. It specifies CASSPVGGADTGELFF.

V usage is TRBV28 and J usage is TRBJ2-1; tentative D call: TRBD2 (5 bases). The CDR3 totals 14 residues. Trimming took 7 bases from V and 2 from J, leaving 12 bases between them. Germline V gene sequence: CDR1 MDHEN, CDR2 SYDVKM. CDR3 amino acids: CASKRHLAYNEQFF. CDR3 DNA sequence: TGTGCCAGCAAGCGGCATCTCGCCTACAATGAGCAGTTCTTC.

The rearrangement links TRBV5-4 to TRBJ1-4; 7 bases are shared with TRBD1. Germline trimming cut 2 bases from V and 7 bases from J; bases unmatched to any gene: 5. Germline V gives CDR1 SGHNT, CDR2 YYREEE (reference sequence). CDR3 length: 14 residues. Written as DNA, the CDR3 is TGTGCCAGCAGCTTCGAGGGGGCTCGTGAAAAACTGTTTTTT. Its translation: CASSFEGAREKLFF.

The chain joins TRBV6-2 or TRBV6-3 to TRBJ2-5; D not resolved. Germline CDR1 MNHEY, CDR2 SVGEGT. V was clipped by 0 bases and J by 9 bases, with 8 bases between them. This CDR3 has 12 amino acids. The CDR3, as DNA: TGTGCCAGCAGTTACTCAAAGTCGGCCCAGTACTTC. This codes for CASSYSKSAQYF.

V is TRBV27 and J is TRBJ1-5, with no clear D. Looked up from germline, CDR1 is MNHEY and CDR2 is SMNVEV (reference sequence). Trimming removed 0 bases at V and 5 bases at J, with 5 bases between. This CDR3 is 13 amino acids long. The CDR3 DNA reads as TGTGCCAGCAGTTTATCCCGAGATCAGCCCCAGCATTTT. It translates to CASSLSRDQPQHF.

The rearrangement links TRBV5-4 to TRBJ2-3; possibly TRBD2 for D (5 bases). CDR3 length: 13 amino acids. Trimming left V 4 bases short and J 5 bases short, with 11 bases between. Germline CDR1 SGHNT, CDR2 YYREEE (reference sequence). The chain's CDR3 is CASSPDSGDTQYF. DNA of the CDR3: TGTGCCAGCAGCCCGGACTCCGGAGATACGCAGTATTTT.

The chain has TRBV18 and TRBJ1-1; maybe TRBD1 (6 bases). Per the germline V gene, CDR1 is KGHSH and CDR2 is LQKENI. Trimming shortened V by 4 bases and J by 3 bases, and 9 bases separated the two germline ends. The CDR3 spans 13 residues. CDR3 region: CASSHKGDTEAFF. The CDR3 nucleotides read TGTGCCAGCTCACATAAGGGGGACACTGAAGCTTTCTTT.

Here the CDR3 DNA reads TGTGCCAGCAGCCCGGGACTAGCGGGAGGGCTCATGAAGTTCTTC. Translated: CASSPGLAGGLMKFF. The chain recombines TRBV5-6 with TRBJ2-1; TRBD2 matches at 16 bases. The CDR3 loop spans 15 amino acids. J was trimmed by 14 bases and V by 4 bases; bases with no gene match: 9. Germline CDR1 SGHDT, CDR2 YYEEEE.

This clone was counted only a few times. The chain uses TRBV19 and TRBJ1-2; 10 bases line up with TRBD1. Trimming removed 6 bases from V and 4 bases from J; junction bases left unmatched: 2. Germline values: CDR1 LNHDA, CDR2 SQIVND (reference sequence). The CDR3 is made up of 13 amino acids. This CDR3 reads CASSRQGAYGYTF. The CDR3 DNA is TGTGCCAGTAGCAGACAGGGGGCCTATGGCTACACCTTC.

This sequence joins TRBV9 and TRBJ2-5; maybe TRBD1 (6 bases). The germline V gene encodes CDR1 SGDLS and CDR2 YYNGEE. V lost 3 bases, J lost 2 bases, and 20 bases lay in between. CDR3 length: 17 amino acids. CDR3 DNA: TGTGCCAGCAGCGCACGAGGGGGTCGCGGTTCACAAGAGACCCAGTACTTC. Amino acids: CASSARGGRGSQETQYF. The whole variable domain, remainder taken from reference TRBV9 and TRBJ2-5, is DSGVTQTPKHLITATGQRVTLRCSPRSGDLSVYWYQQSLDQGLQFLIQYYNGEERAKGNILERFSAQQFPDLHSELNLSSLELGDSALYFCASSARGGRGSQETQYFGPGTRLLVL.

This clone was found once. The same CDR3 also results from other DNA sequences found in this sample. The chain joins TRBV15 to TRBJ2-1, with D possibly matching TRBD2 (5 bases). Per germline, CDR1 LNHNV and CDR2 YYDKDF (reference sequence). Trimming left V 1 base short and J 3 bases short, with 7 bases between. The CDR3 totals 14 residues. The CDR3 protein is CATSRGGSYNEQFF. The CDR3 DNA is TGTGCCACCAGCAGAGGTGGGAGCTACAATGAGCAGTTCTTC.

V gene TRBV9 combines with J gene TRBJ1-6, with 7 bases identical to TRBD1. Germline trimming cut 3 bases from V and 7 bases from J; bases unmatched to any gene: 4. Germline CDR1 and CDR2: SGDLS and YYNGEE. This CDR3 has 14 residues. CDR3: CASSARDSNSPLHF. The CDR3 nucleotides read TGTGCCAGCAGCGCCCGGGACAGCAATTCACCCCTCCACTTT.